The clone carrying this T cell receptor (beta chain) has ten or more counts. Its antigen is still unknown. Next came a second PCR, run for about 7 to 12 cycles, which used a sample-barcoded 5' primer along with a J-beta primer mix. TCRdb reprocessed the 5' RACE reads via MiXCR and lists one record per CDR3 protein. The sample lists approximately 680,000 distinct CDR3 sequences; about 32% were seen once. V lost 1 base and J lost 2, with 12 bases in between. This CDR3 is 16 amino acids long. In germline, CDR1 is SGHTA, CDR2 FQGNSA. This entry is derived from a study of blood T cells in healthy people across ages. General study results and limits: A roughly linear age-dependent decrease characterized TCR beta diversity per million T cells.

The receptor was isolated from a woman older than 75 in good health. Material for sequencing was blood. This sequence joins TRBV7-2 and TRBJ2-1; D unresolved. The CDR3 loop reads CASSLEWAMAYNEQFF. The CDR3, as DNA: TGTGCCAGCAGCTTAGAGTGGGCCATGGCCTACAATGAGCAGTTCTTC.